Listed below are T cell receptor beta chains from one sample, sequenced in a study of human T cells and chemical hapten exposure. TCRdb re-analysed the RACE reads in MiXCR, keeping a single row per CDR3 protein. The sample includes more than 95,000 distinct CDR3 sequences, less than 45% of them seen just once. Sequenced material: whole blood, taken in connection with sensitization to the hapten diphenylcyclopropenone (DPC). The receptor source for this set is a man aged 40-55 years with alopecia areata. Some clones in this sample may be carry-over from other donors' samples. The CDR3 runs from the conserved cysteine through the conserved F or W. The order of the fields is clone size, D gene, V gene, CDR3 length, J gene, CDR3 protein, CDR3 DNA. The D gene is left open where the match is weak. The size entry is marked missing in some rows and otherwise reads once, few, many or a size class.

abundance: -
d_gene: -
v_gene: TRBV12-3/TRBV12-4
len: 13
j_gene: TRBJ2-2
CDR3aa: CASSLLETGELFF
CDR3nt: TGTGCCAGCAGCTTGCTAGAGACCGGGGAGCTGTTTTTT

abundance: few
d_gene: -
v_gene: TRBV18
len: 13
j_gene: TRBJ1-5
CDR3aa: CASSPDQNQPQHF
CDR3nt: TGTGCCAGCTCACCGGACCAAAATCAGCCCCAGCATTTT

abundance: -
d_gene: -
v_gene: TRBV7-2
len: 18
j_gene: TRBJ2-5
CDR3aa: CASSLRGFPNGRGETQYF
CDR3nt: TGTGCCAGCAGCTTAAGGGGGTTCCCCAACGGGCGGGGGGAGACCCAGTACTTC

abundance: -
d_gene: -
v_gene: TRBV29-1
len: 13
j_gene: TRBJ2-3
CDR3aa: CSDGGTVTDTQYF
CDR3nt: TGCAGCGATGGAGGCACAGTCACAGATACGCAGTATTTT

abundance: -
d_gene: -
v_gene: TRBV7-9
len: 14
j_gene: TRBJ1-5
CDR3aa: CASSLAGNNQPQHF
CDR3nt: TGTGCCAGCAGCTTAGCTGGCAACAATCAGCCCCAGCATTTT

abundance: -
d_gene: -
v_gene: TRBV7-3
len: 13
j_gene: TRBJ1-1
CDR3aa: CASSVQQATEAFF
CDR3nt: TGTGCCAGCAGCGTCCAACAGGCCACTGAAGCTTTCTTT

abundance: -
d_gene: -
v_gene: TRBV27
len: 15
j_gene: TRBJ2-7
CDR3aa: CASRAYQGNPYEQYF
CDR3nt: TGTGCCAGCAGGGCCTACCAGGGAAATCCTTACGAGCAGTACTTC

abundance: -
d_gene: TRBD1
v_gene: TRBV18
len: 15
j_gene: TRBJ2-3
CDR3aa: CASSIDQGGSHTQYF
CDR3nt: TGTGCCAGCTCAATAGACCAAGGGGGCTCACATACGCAGTATTTT

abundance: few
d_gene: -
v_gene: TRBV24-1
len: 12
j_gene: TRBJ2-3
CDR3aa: CATSAGTLGQYF
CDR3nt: TGTGCCACCAGTGCCGGGACCCTGGGGCAGTATTTT

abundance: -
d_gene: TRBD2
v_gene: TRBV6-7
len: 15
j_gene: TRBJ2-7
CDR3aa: CASSYSRTSSYEQYF
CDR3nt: TGTGCCAGCAGTTACTCACGGACTAGCAGCTACGAGCAGTACTTC

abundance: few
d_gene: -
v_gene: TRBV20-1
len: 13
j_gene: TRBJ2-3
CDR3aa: CSAHLLGTDTQYF
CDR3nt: TGCAGTGCCCACCTCCTGGGTACAGATACGCAGTATTTT

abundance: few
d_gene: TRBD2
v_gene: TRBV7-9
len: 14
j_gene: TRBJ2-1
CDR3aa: CASTLAGALNEQFF
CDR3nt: TGTGCCAGCACTCTAGCGGGAGCCCTCAATGAGCAGTTCTTC

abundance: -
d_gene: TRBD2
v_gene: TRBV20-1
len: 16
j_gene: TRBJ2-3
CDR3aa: CSARDELAGSTDTQYF
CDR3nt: TGCAGTGCTAGAGATGAACTAGCGGGAAGCACAGATACGCAGTATTTT

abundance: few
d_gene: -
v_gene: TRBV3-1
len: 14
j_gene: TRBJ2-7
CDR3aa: CASSKGQGGGEQYF
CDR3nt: TGTGCCAGCAGCAAAGGACAGGGAGGGGGCGAGCAGTACTTC

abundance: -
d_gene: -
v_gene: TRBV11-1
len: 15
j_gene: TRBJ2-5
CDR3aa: CASSLSWASQETQYF
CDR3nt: TGTGCCAGCAGCTTGAGCTGGGCTTCCCAAGAGACCCAGTACTTC

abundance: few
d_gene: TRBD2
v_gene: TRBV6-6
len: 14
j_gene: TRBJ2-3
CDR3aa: CASRLAGAADTQYF
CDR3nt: TGTGCCAGCAGGTTAGCGGGAGCTGCAGATACGCAGTATTTT

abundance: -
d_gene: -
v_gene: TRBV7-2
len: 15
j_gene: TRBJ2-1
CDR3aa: CASSLEATYTGEQFF
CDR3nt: TGTGCCAGCAGCTTAGAAGCTACGTACACGGGTGAGCAGTTCTTC